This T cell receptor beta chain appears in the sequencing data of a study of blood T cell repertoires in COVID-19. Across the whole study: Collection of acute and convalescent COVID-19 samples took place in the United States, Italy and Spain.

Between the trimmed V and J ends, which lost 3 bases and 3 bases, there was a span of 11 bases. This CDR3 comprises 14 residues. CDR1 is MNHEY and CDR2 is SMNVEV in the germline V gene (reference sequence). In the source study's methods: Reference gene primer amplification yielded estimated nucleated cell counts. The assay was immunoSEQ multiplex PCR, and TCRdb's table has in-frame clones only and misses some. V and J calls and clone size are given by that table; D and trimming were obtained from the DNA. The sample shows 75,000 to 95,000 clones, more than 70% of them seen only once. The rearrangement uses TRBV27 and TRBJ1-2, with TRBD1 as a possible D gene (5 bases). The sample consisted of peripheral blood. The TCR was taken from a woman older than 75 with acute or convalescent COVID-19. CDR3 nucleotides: TGTGCCAGCAGTTTTTTATCGACAGACTATGGCTACACCTTC. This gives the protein CASSFLSTDYGYTF.